These 18 T cell receptor beta chains were sequenced from one sample in a study of Ad26.COV2.S vaccination and SARS-CoV-2 variants. Treatment reported: around 19 received Ad26.COV2.S at low or high dose, single or two shots; roughly five received placebo; per-sample allocation not given. Collection of samples fell on day 63 after the first vaccine or placebo injection. Using immunoSEQ multiplex PCR, the repertoire was profiled, and TCRdb retains in-frame clones only, with some absent. The sample shows a few hundred thousand clones, about nine tenths of them seen only once. Sequenced here: peripheral blood, sampled in a trial of Ad26.COV2.S vaccine versus placebo. The receptor set was obtained from a person aged 18 to 59 who received the Ad26.COV2.S COVID-19 vaccine or a placebo.

The chain employs TRBV11-2 and TRBJ1-1; no reliable D call. Germline V gives CDR1 SGHAT, CDR2 FQNNGV. Trimming stripped 0 bases from V and 2 bases from J, with 7 bases between. The CDR3 sequence is 14 residues long. The CDR3 sequence is CASSLDAGNTEAFF. The CDR3 DNA reads TGTGCCAGCAGCTTAGATGCAGGAAACACTGAAGCTTTCTTT.

The chain combines TRBV5-1 with TRBJ1-2; D is perhaps TRBD1 (5 bases). The germline CDR1 and CDR2 sequences are SGHRS and YFSETQ. This CDR3 contains 13 residues. V shed 5 bases and J shed 6 bases, with 14 bases lying between them. The CDR3 spells CASRSLGQDGYTF. CDR3 nucleotide sequence: TGCGCCAGCAGGTCCTTGGGGCAGGATGGCTACACCTTC.

The CDR3 DNA reads TGTGCCAGCAGCCAAGGAGGCCCCGGAGGGGCTGGAGCTTTCTTT. Protein sequence: CASSQGGPGGAGAFF. V is TRBV4-2 and J is TRBJ1-1; D perhaps matches TRBD1 (5 bases). Germline assignment: CDR1 LGHNA and CDR2 YNFKEQ. V lost 1 base and J lost 10, with 19 bases in between. CDR3 length equals 15 residues.

The chain carries TRBV18 and TRBJ2-7; the D gene is possibly TRBD1 (6 bases). V gave up 3 bases and J gave up 0 bases, with 12 bases separating them. The CDR3 length is 15 residues. Germline-derived CDR1 and CDR2 are KGHSH and LQKENI. This CDR3 reads CASSPPAGASYEQYF. The CDR3 DNA sequence: TGTGCCAGCTCACCCCCGGCAGGGGCCTCCTACGAGCAGTACTTC.

CDR3: CASSGPGQGHQETQYF. In nucleotides, the CDR3 is TGCGCCAGCAGCGGCCCGGGACAGGGGCATCAGGAGACCCAGTACTTC. The chain employs TRBV4-1 and TRBJ2-5; TRBD1 agrees at 10 bases. J gave up 5 bases and V 5 bases, and 11 bases lay outside the gene matches. CDR1 MGHRA and CDR2 YSYEKL come from the germline V gene. The CDR3 consists of 16 residues.

A single count supports this clone. V and J are TRBV5-1 and TRBJ2-1, with 10 bases that match TRBD2. Germline V lookup: CDR1 SGHRS, CDR2 YFSETQ. The CDR3 length is 16 residues. V was pared by 0 bases and J by 5 bases, with 5 bases of the junction left unmatched. The CDR3 reads CASSLGGTSVHNEQFF. The DNA of the CDR3 is TGCGCCAGCAGCTTGGGCGGGACTAGCGTACACAATGAGCAGTTCTTC.

This clone came up once. The chain recombines TRBV29-1 with TRBJ2-5, with a tentative D call TRBD2 (6 bases). The ends were cut back, 4 bases at V and 4 bases at J, with 7 bases in the middle. From germline, CDR1 is SQVTM and CDR2 ANQGSEA. There are 11 residues in the CDR3. The CDR3 region is CSVGLGETQYF. The CDR3 DNA reads TGCAGCGTTGGACTAGGAGAGACCCAGTACTTC.

The chain joins TRBV24-1 to TRBJ2-1; 7 bases match TRBD2. Germline V lookup: CDR1 KGHDR, CDR2 SFDVKD. Losses at the gene ends were 9 bases for V and 7 bases for J; bases not matched to a gene: 8. CDR3 length: 13 amino acids. The CDR3 DNA is TGTGCCACCCAACGGGAGGCTTTTAATGAGCAGTTCTTC. It translates to CATQREAFNEQFF.

The chain uses TRBV30 and TRBJ1-4; the D is unclear. This CDR3 is 14 amino acids long. The germline gives CDR1 GTSNPN, CDR2 SVGIG (reference sequence). Trimming left V 0 bases short and J 8 bases short, with 13 bases between. CDR3 in amino acids: CAWSVGLGWEKLFF. The CDR3 DNA sequence: TGTGCCTGGAGTGTAGGGCTAGGTTGGGAAAAACTGTTTTTT.

The chain links TRBV15 to TRBJ2-2; D is possibly TRBD1 or TRBD2 (5 bases each). Between the trimmed V and J ends, which lost 0 bases and 7 bases, there was a span of 12 bases. CDR1 is LNHNV, CDR2 YYDKDF, per germline (reference sequence). This CDR3 is 15 amino acids long. The DNA for the CDR3 is TGTGCCACCAGCAGAGATCTCGGGGACCACGGGGAGCTGTTTTTT. This gives the protein CATSRDLGDHGELFF.

Only one count was recorded for this clone. The V call is TRBV27, the J call TRBJ2-3, with 8 bases fitting TRBD2. Germline V gives CDR1 MNHEY, CDR2 SMNVEV (reference sequence). The CDR3 has 16 amino acids. V was pared by 7 bases and J by 0 bases, with 9 bases of the junction left unmatched. The CDR3 DNA follows: TGTGCCAGCAATCACCGACTAGCGACTAGCACAGATACGCAGTATTTT. It translates to CASNHRLATSTDTQYF.

As DNA, the CDR3 is TGTGCCAGCAGCTTGGTCCTTGACAGGGGAAGCGGCTACACCTTC. This translates into CASSLVLDRGSGYTF. The chain joins TRBV5-5 to TRBJ1-2, with 8 positions matching TRBD1. After removal of 0 bases from V and 8 bases from J, the junction contained 9 bases not matched to a gene. The length of the CDR3 is 15 residues. CDR1 is SGHKS and CDR2 is YYEKEE in the germline V gene (reference sequence).

The gene calls are TRBV7-2 and TRBJ2-7; D unresolved. Germline assignment: CDR1 SGHTA and CDR2 FQGNSA. The CDR3 is made up of 15 amino acids. V shed 3 bases and J shed 0 bases, with 12 bases lying between them. The CDR3 nucleotides read TGTGCCAGCAGCTTGGTGCAGAAGAGCTCCTACGAGCAGTACTTC. Translated: CASSLVQKSSYEQYF.

The chain is built from TRBV5-6 and TRBJ1-1; 7 bases are shared with TRBD1. V gave up 3 bases and J gave up 0 bases; unmatched junction bases: 5. CDR3 length: 15 residues. CDR1 SGHDT and CDR2 YYEEEE come from the germline V gene. CDR3 protein: CASSSNRGMNTEAFF. The CDR3 DNA follows: TGTGCCAGCAGCTCAAACAGGGGAATGAACACTGAAGCTTTCTTT.

The V gene is TRBV2, the J gene TRBJ1-3; no clear D gene. Trimming shortened V by 2 bases and J by 0 bases, and 8 bases separated the two germline ends. CDR3 length: 15 residues. Germline V gene lookup returns CDR1 SNHLY and CDR2 FYNNEI. In nucleotides, the CDR3 is TGTGCCAGCAGTGAACGGTCAGTCTCTGGAAACACCATATATTTT. Its protein product is CASSERSVSGNTIYF.

V and J are TRBV30 and TRBJ2-1; D gene unclear. Trimming pared 3 bases from V and 4 bases from J, leaving 4 bases between. CDR3 length: 11 residues. CDR1 and CDR2 from the germline V gene are GTSNPN and SVGIG (reference sequence). The DNA of the CDR3 is TGTGCCTGGAGGGAATACAATGAGCAGTTCTTC. Translating it yields CAWREYNEQFF.

The genes are TRBV5-1 and TRBJ1-2; possibly TRBD1 for D (5 bases). There are 13 residues in the CDR3. V was shortened by 4 bases and J by 5 bases, with 12 bases between the two germline ends. The germline V gene encodes CDR1 SGHRS and CDR2 YFSETQ. The CDR3 loop is CASSLAREYGYTF. The CDR3 nucleotides are TGCGCCAGCAGCCTGGCCAGGGAGTATGGCTACACCTTC. Drawing the rest from reference TRBV5-1 and TRBJ1-2, the complete variable domain is KAGVTQTPRYLIKTRGQQVTLSCSPISGHRSVSWYQQTPGQGLQFLFEYFSETQRNKGNFPGRFSGRQFSNSRSEMNVSTLELGDSALYLCASSLAREYGYTFGSGTRLTVV.

The chain uses TRBV6-5 and TRBJ1-2, with D maybe TRBD1 (6 bases). CDR3 length: 16 amino acids. The V gene lost 4 bases and the J gene lost 8 bases, with 23 bases spanning the gap. In germline, CDR1 is MNHEY, CDR2 SVGAGI. CDR3 DNA sequence: TGTGCCAGCAGTTTCGACCCTGAAGGGGGTCCCCGGGGCTACACCTTC. This gives the protein CASSFDPEGGPRGYTF.